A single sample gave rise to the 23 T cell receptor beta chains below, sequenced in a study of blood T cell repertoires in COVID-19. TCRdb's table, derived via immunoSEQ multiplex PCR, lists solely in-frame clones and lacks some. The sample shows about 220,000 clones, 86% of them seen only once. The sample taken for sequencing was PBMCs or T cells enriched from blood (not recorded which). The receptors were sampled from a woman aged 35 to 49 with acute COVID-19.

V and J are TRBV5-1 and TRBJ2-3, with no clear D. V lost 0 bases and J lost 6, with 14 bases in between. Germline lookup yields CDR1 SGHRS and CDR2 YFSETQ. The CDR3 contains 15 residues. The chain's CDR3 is CASSLVGQAPDTQYF. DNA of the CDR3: TGCGCCAGCAGCTTGGTAGGTCAGGCCCCTGATACGCAGTATTTT.

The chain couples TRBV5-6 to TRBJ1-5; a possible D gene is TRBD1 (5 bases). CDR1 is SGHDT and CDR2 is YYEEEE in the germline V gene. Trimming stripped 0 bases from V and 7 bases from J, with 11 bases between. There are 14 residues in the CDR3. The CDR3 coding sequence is TGTGCCAGCAGCTTGGTGGGGGGGATGCAGCCCCAGCATTTT. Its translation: CASSLVGGMQPQHF.

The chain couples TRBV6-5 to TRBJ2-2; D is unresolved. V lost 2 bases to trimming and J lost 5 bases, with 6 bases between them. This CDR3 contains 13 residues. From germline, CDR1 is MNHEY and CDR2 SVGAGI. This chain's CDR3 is CASSYRLTGELFF. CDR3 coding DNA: TGTGCCAGCAGTTACCGCCTAACCGGGGAGCTGTTTTTT.

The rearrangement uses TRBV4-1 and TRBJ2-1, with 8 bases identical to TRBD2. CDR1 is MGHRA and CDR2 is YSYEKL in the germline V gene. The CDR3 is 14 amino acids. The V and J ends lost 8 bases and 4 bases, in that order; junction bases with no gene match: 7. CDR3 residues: CASEASGPYNEQFF. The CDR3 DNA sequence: TGCGCCAGCGAGGCTAGCGGGCCGTACAATGAGCAGTTCTTC.

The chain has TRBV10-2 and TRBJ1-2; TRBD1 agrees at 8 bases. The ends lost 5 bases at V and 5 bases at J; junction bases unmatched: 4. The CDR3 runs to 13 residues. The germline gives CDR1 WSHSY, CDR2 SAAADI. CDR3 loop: CASSQGQAYGYTF. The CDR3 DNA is TGCGCCAGCAGTCAGGGACAGGCTTATGGCTACACCTTC.

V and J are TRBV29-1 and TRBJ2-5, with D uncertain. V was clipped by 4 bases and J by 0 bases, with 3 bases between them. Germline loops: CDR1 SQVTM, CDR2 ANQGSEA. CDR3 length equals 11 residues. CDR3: CSVANQETQYF. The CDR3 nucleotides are TGCAGCGTTGCCAACCAAGAGACCCAGTACTTC.

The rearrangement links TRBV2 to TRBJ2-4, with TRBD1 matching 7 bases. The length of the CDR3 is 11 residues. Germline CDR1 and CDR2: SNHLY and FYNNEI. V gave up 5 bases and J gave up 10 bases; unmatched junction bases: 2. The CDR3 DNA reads TGTGCCAGCAGTTTGGACAGGATTCAGTACTTC. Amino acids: CASSLDRIQYF.

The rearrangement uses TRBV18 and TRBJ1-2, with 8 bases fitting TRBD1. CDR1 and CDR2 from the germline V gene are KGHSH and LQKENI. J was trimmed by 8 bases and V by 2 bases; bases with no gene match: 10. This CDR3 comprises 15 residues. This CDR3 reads CASSPRDRLRGGYTF. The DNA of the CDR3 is TGTGCCAGCTCACCAAGGGACAGGCTACGTGGAGGCTACACCTTC.

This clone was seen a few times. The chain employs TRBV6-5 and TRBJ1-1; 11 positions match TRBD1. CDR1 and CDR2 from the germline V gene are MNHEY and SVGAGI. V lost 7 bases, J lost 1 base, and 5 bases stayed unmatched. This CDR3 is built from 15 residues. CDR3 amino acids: CASKRGQGANTEAFF. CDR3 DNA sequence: TGTGCCAGCAAACGAGGACAGGGGGCGAACACTGAAGCTTTCTTT.

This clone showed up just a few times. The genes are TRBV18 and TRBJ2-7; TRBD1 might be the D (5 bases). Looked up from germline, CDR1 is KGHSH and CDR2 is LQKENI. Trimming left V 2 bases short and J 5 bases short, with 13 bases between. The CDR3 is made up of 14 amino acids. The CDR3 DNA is TGTGCCAGCTCACCAGGGGCCCAAGGGAACGAGCAGTACTTC. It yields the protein CASSPGAQGNEQYF.

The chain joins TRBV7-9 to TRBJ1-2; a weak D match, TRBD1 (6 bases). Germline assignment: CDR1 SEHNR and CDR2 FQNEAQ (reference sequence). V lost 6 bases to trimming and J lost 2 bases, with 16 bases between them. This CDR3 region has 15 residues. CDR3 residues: CASSHGGQGNYGYTF. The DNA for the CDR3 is TGTGCCAGCAGTCACGGGGGGCAGGGAAACTATGGCTACACCTTC.

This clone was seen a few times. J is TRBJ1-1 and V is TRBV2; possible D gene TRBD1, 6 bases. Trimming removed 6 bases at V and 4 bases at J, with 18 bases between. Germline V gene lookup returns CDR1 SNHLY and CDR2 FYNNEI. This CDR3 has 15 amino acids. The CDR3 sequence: CASRDRTQGITEAFF. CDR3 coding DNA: TGTGCCAGCAGGGACCGAACCCAGGGGATCACTGAAGCTTTCTTT.

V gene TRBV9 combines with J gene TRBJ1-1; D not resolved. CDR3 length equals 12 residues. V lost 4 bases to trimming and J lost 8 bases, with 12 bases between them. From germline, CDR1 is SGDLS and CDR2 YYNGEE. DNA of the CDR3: TGTGCCAGCAGCCCCGGGAGGTCCGAAGCTTTCTTT. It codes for CASSPGRSEAFF.

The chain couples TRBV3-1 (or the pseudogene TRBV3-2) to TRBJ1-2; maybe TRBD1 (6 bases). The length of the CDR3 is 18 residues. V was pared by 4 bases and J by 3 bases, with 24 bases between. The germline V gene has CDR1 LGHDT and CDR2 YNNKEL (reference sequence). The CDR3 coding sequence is TGTGCCAGCAGCCGTAAAAGTCCCTCAGGGGTTTCGTACTATGGCTACACCTTC. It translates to CASSRKSPSGVSYYGYTF.

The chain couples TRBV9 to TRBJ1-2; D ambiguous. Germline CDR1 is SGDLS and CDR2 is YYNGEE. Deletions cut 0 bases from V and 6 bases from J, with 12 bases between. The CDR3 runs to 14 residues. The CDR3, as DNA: TGTGCCAGCAGCGTAGAAGCGCGATCCCATGGCTACACCTTC. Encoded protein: CASSVEARSHGYTF.

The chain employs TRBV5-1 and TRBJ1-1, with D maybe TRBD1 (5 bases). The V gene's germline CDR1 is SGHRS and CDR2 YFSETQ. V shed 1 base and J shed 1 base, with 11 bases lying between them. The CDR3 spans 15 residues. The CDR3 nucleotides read TGCGCCAGCAGCTTGCAGCAGGGCCCGAACACTGAAGCTTTCTTT. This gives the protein CASSLQQGPNTEAFF.

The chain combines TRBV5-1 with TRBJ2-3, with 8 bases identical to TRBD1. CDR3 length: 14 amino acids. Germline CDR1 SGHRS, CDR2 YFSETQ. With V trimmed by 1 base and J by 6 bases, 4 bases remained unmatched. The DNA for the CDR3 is TGCGCCAGCAGCTTGAGGCAGGGGGCGGATACGCAGTATTTT. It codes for CASSLRQGADTQYF. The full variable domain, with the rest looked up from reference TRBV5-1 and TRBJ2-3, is KAGVTQTPRYLIKTRGQQVTLSCSPISGHRSVSWYQQTPGQGLQFLFEYFSETQRNKGNFPGRFSGRQFSNSRSEMNVSTLELGDSALYLCASSLRQGADTQYFGPGTRLTVL.

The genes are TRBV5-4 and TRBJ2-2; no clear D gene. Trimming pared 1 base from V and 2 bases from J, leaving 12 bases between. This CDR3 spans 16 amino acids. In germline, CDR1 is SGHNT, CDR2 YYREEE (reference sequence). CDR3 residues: CASSLRSTFNTGELFF. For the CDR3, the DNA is TGTGCCAGCAGCTTGCGCTCGACTTTTAACACCGGGGAGCTGTTTTTT.

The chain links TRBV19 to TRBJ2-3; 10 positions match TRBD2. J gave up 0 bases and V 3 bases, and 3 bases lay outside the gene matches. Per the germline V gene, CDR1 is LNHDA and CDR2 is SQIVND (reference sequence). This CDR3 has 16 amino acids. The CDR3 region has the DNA TGTGCCAGTAGTATCCGGACTAGCGGAAGCACAGATACGCAGTATTTT. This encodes CASSIRTSGSTDTQYF.

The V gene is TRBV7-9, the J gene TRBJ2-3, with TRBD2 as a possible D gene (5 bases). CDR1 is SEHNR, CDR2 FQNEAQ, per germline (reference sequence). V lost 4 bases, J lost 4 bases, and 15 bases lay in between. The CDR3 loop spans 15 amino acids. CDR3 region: CASSSNTRFADTQYF. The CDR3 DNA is TGTGCCAGCAGCTCAAATACTAGGTTCGCAGATACGCAGTATTTT.

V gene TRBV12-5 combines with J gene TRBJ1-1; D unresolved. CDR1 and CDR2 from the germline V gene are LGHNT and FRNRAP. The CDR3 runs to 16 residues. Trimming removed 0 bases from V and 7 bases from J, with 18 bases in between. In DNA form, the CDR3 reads TGTGCTAGTGGTTTGGTACTTGGGCAGGTACCATTTGAAGCTTTCTTT. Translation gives CASGLVLGQVPFEAFF.

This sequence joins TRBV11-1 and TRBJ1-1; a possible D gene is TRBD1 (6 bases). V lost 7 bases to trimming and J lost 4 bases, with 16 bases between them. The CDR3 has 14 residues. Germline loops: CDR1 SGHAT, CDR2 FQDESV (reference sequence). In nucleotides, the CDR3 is TGTGCCAGCACCAAAACGCAGGGGAGCACTGAAGCTTTCTTT. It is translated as CASTKTQGSTEAFF.

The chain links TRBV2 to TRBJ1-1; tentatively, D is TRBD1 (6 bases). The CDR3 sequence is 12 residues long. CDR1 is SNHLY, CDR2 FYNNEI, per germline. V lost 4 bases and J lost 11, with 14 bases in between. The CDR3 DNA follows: TGTGCCAGCAGTGGCCCCACCACAGGGGCTTTCTTT. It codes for CASSGPTTGAFF.